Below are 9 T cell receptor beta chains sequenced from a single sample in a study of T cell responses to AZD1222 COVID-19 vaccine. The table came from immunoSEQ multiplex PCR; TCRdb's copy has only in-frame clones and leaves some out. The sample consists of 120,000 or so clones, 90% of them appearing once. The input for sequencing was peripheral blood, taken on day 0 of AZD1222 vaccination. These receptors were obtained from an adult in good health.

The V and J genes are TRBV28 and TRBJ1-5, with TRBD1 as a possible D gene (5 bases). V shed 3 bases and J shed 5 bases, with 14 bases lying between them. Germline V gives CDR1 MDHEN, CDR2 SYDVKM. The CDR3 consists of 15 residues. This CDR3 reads CASSFGALGDQPQHF. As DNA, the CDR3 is TGTGCCAGCAGTTTCGGGGCCCTAGGCGATCAGCCCCAGCATTTT.

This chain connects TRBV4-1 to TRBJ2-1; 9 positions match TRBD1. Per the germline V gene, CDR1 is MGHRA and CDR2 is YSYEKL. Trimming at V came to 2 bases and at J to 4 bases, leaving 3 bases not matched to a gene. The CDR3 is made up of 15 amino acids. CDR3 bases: TGCGCCAGCAGCCAATCCGGGACAGGGTACAATGAGCAGTTCTTC. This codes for CASSQSGTGYNEQFF.

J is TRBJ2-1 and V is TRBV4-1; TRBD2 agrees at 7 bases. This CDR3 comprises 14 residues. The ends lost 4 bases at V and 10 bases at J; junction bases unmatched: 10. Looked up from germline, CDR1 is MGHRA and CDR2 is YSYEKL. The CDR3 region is CASSLGLGAEEQFF. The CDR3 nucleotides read TGCGCCAGCAGCCTAGGACTAGGTGCGGAGGAGCAGTTCTTC.

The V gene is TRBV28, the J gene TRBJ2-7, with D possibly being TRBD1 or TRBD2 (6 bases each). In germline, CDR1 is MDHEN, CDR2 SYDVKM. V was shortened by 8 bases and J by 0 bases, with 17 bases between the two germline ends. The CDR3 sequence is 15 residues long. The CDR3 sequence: CASGGTPRSSYEQYF. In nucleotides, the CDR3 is TGTGCCAGCGGCGGGACACCCAGGAGCTCCTACGAGCAGTACTTC.

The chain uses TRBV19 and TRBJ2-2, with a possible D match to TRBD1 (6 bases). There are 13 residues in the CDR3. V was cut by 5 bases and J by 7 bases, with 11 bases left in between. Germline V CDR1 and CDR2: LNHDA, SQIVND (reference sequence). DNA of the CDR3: TGTGCCAGTAGTCCAGGGGTGGACGGGGAGCTGTTTTTT. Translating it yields CASSPGVDGELFF. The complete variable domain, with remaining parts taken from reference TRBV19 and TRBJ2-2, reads DGGITQSPKYLFRKEGQNVTLSCEQNLNHDAMYWYRQDPGQGLRLIYYSQIVNDFQKGDIAEGYSVSREKKESFPLTVTSAQKNPTAFYLCASSPGVDGELFFGEGSRLTVL.

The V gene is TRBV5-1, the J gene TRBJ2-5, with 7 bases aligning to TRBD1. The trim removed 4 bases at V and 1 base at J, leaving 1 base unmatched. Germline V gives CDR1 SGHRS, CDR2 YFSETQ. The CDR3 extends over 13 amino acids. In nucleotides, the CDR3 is TGCGCCAGCAGCAGGGACAGCCAAGAGACCCAGTACTTC. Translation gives CASSRDSQETQYF.

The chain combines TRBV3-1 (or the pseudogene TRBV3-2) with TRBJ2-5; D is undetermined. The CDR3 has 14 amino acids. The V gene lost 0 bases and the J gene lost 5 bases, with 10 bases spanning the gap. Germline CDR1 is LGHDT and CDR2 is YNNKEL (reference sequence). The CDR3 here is CASSQDLRFETQYF. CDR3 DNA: TGTGCCAGCAGCCAAGATCTCAGGTTTGAGACCCAGTACTTC.

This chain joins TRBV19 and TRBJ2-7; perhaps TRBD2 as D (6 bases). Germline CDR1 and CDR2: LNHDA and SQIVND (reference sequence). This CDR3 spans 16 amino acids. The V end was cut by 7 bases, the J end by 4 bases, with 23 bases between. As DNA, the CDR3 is TGTGCCAGTACCGTTTCAAGCGGGCCGGGACGGTACGAGCAGTACTTC. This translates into CASTVSSGPGRYEQYF.

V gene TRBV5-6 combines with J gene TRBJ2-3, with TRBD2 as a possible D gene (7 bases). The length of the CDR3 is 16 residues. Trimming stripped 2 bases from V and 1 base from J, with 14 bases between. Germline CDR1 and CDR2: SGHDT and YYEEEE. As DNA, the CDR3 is TGTGCCAGCAGCTTTTTCCGGGGGGCAGGCACAGATACGCAGTATTTT. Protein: CASSFFRGAGTDTQYF.